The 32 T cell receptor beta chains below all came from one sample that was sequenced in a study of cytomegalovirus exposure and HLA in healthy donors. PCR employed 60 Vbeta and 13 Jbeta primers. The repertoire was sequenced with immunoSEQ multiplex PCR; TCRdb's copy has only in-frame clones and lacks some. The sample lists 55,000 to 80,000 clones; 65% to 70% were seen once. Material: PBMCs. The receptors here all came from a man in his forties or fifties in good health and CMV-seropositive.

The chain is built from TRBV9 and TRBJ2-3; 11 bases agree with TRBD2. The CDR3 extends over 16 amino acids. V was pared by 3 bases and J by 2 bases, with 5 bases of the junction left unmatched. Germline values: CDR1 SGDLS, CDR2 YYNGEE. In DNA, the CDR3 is TGTGCCAGCAGCGCTGGGACTAGCGGACTCACAGATACGCAGTATTTT. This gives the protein CASSAGTSGLTDTQYF.

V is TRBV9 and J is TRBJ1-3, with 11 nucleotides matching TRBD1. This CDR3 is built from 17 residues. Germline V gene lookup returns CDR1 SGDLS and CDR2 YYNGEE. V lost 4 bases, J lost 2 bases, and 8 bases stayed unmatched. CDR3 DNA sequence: TGTGCCAGCAGCAACACTCCGGGACAGGGGGCTGGAAACACCATATATTTT. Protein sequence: CASSNTPGQGAGNTIYF.

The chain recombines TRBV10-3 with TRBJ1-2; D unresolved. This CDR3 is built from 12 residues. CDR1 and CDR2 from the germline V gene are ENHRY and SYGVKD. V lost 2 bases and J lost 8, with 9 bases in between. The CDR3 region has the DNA TGTGCCATCAGTGAGGCAGGATGGGGCTACACCTTC. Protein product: CAISEAGWGYTF.

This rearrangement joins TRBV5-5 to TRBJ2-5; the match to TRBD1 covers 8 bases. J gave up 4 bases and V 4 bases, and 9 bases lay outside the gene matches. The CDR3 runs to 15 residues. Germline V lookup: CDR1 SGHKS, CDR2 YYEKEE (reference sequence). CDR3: CASSPGQGGGETQYF. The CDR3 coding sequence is TGTGCCAGCAGCCCCGGACAGGGTGGAGGAGAGACCCAGTACTTC.

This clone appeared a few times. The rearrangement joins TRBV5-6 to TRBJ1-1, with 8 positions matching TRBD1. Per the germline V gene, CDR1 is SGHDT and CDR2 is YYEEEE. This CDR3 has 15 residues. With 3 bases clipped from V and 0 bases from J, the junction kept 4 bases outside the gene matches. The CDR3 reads CASSSWTGMNTEAFF. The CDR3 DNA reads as TGTGCCAGCAGCTCGTGGACAGGGATGAACACTGAAGCTTTCTTT.

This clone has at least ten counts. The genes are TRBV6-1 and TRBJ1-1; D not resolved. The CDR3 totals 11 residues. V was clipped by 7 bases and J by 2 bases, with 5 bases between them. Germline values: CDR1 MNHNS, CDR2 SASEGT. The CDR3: CASNRNTEAFF. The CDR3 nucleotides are TGTGCCAGCAACAGAAACACTGAAGCTTTCTTT.

Here the CDR3 reads CASQDSYEQYF. CDR3 nucleotide sequence: TGTGCCAGTCAGGACTCCTACGAGCAGTACTTC. The chain joins TRBV28 to TRBJ2-7; D not certain. Germline V gives CDR1 MDHEN, CDR2 SYDVKM. The CDR3 runs to 11 residues. V was pared by 9 bases and J by 0 bases, with 6 bases between. The full variable domain, its missing parts supplied by reference TRBV28 and TRBJ2-7, is DVKVTQSSRYLVKRTGEKVFLECVQDMDHENMFWYRQDPGLGLRLIYFSYDVKMKEKGDIPEGYSVSREKKERFSLILESASTNQTSMYLCASQDSYEQYFGPGTRLTVT.

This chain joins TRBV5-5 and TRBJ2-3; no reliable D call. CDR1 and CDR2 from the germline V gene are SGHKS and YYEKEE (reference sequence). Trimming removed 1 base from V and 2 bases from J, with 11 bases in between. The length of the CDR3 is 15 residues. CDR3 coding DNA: TGTGCCAGCAGCTTGCTGCAGACTTCCACAGATACGCAGTATTTT. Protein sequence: CASSLLQTSTDTQYF.

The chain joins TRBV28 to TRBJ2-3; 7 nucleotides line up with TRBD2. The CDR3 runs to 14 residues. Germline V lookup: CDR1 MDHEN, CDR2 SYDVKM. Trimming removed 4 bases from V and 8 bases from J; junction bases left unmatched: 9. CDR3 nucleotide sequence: TGTGCCAGCAGTTCTGGACTAGGGATGGGTACGCAGTATTTT. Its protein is CASSSGLGMGTQYF.

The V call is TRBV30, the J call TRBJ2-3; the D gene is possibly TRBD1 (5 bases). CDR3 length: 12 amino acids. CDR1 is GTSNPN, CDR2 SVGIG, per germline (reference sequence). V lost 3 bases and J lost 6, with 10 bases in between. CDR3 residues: CAWRSGPDTQYF. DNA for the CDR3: TGTGCCTGGAGGTCAGGGCCCGATACGCAGTATTTT. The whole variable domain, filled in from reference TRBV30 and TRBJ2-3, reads SQTIHQWPATLVQPVGSPLSLECTVEGTSNPNLYWYRQAAGRGLQLLFYSVGIGQISSEVPQNLSASRPQDRQFILSSKKLLLSDSGFYLCAWRSGPDTQYFGPGTRLTVL.

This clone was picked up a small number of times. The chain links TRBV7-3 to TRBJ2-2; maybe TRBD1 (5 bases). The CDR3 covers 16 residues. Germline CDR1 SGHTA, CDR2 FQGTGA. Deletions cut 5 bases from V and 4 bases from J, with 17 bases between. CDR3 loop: CASSLQLTGSTGELFF. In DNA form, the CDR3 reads TGTGCCAGCAGCCTCCAATTAACAGGCTCCACCGGGGAGCTGTTTTTT.

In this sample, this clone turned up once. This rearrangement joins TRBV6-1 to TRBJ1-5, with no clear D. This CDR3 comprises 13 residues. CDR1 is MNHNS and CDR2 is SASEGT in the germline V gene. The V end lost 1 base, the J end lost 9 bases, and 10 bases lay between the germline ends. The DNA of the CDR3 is TGTGCCAGCAGTGAAGAACTAGTAGGGCCCCAGCATTTT. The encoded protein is CASSEELVGPQHF.

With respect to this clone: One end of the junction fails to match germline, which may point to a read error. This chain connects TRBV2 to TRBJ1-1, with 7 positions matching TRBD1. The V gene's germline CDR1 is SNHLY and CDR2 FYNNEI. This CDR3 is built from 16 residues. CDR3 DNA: TGTGCCAACAGTGGGATACAGGGGTTGGGAGAAGATGAAGCTTTCTTT. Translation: CANSGIQGLGEDEAFF.

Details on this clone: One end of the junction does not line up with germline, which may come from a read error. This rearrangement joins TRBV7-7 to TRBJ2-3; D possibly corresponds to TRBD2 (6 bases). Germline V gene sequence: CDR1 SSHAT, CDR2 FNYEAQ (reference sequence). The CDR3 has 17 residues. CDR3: CASSLLQTRSSTDTQYF. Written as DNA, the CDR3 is TGTGCTAGCAGCCTCCTCCAGACTAGGTCGAGCACAGATACGCAGTATTTT.

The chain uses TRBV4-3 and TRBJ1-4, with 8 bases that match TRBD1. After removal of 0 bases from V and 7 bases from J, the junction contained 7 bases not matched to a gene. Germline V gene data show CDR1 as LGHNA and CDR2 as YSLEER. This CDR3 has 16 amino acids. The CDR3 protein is CASSQDARTGSEKLFF. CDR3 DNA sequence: TGCGCCAGCAGCCAAGATGCGAGGACAGGGAGTGAAAAACTGTTTTTT.

The CDR3 DNA reads as TGTGCCAGCAGTTTCTTGACTAGCGGGGGGATCCAAGAGACCCAGTACTTC. Translated: CASSFLTSGGIQETQYF. J is TRBJ2-5 and V is TRBV27; 13 bases align to TRBD2. This CDR3 spans 17 amino acids. Per the germline V gene, CDR1 is MNHEY and CDR2 is SMNVEV (reference sequence). V gave up 3 bases and J gave up 1 base; unmatched junction bases: 5.

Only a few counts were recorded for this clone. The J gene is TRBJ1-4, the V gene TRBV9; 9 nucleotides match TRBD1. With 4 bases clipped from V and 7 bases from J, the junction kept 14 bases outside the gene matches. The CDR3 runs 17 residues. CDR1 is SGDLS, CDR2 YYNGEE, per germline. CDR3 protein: CASSPRTGEDDSEKLFF. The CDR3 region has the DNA TGTGCCAGCAGCCCACGGACAGGGGAGGACGACAGTGAAAAACTGTTTTTT.

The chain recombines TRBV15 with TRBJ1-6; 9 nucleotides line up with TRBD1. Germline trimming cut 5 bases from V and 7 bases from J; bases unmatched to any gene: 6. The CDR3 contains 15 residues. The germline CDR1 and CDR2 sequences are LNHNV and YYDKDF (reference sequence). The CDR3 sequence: CATSVEQGANSPLHF. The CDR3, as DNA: TGTGCCACCAGCGTTGAACAGGGGGCGAATTCACCCCTCCACTTT.

The CDR3 sequence: CASRRNPRAAEQFF. The CDR3 nucleotides read TGTGCCAGCAGGCGAAACCCCAGGGCTGCTGAGCAGTTCTTC. The chain uses TRBV2 and TRBJ2-1, with D tentatively TRBD1 (5 bases). Germline CDR1 and CDR2: SNHLY and FYNNEI. Trimming took 6 bases from V and 9 from J, leaving 18 bases between them. The CDR3 is made up of 14 amino acids.

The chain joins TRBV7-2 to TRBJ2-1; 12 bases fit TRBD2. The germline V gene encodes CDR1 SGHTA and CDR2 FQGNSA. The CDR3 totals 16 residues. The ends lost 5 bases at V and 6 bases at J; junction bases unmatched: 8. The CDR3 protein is CASSISSGGALNEQFF. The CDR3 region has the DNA TGTGCCAGCAGCATCTCTAGCGGGGGGGCCCTCAATGAGCAGTTCTTC.

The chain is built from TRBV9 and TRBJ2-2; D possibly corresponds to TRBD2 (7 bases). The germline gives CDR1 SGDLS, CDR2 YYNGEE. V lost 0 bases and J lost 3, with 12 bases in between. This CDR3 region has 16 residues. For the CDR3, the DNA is TGTGCCAGCAGCGTAGATGGGGGGGCCTACACCGGGGAGCTGTTTTTT. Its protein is CASSVDGGAYTGELFF.

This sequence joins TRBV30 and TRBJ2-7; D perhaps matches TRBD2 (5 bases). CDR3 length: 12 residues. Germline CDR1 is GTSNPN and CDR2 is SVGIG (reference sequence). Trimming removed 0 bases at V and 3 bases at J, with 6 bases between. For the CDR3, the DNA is TGTGCCTGGAGTGTACGGGGCTACGAGCAGTACTTC. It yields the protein CAWSVRGYEQYF.

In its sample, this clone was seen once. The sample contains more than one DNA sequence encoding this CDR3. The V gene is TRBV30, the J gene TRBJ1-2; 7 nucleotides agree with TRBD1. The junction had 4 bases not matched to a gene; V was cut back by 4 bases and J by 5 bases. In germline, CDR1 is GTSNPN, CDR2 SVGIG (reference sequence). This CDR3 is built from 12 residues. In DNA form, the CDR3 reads TGTGCCTGGACACCGGGACAGTATGGCTACACCTTC. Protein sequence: CAWTPGQYGYTF.

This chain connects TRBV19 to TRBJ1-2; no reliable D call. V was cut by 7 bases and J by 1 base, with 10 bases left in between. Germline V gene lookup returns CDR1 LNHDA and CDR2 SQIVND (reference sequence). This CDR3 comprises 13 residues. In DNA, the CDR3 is TGTGCCAGTACCCAGGATCATAACTATGGCTACACCTTC. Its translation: CASTQDHNYGYTF.

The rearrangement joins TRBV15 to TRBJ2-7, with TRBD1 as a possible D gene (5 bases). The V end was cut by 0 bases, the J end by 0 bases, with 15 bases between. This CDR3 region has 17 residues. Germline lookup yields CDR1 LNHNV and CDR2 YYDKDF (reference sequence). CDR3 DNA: TGTGCCACCAGCAGAGATCTCGGACACGCCAGCTCCTACGAGCAGTACTTC. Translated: CATSRDLGHASSYEQYF.

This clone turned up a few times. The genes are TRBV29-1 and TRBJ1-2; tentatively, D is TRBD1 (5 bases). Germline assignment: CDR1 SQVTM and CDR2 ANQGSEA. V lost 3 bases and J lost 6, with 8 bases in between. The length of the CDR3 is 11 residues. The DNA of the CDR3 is TGCAGCGTTGACTCCAGGGATGGCTACACCTTC. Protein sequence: CSVDSRDGYTF.

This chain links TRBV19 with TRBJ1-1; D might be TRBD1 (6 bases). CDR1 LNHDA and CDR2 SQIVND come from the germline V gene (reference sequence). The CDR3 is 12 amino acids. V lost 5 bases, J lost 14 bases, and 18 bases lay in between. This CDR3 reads CASSAGAGTGFF. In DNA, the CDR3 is TGTGCCAGTAGTGCAGGGGCAGGGACGGGATTCTTT.

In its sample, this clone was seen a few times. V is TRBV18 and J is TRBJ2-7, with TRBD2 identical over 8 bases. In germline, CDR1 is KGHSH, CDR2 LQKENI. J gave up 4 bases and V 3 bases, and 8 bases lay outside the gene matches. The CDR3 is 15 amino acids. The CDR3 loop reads CASSPLVAGLYEQYF. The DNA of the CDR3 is TGTGCCAGCTCACCCCTAGTAGCGGGGCTTTACGAGCAGTACTTC.

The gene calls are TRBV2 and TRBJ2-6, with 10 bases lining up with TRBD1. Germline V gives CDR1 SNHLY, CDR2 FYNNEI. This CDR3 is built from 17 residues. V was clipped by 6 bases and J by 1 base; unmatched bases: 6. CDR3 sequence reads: CASSDRGQGSGANVLTF. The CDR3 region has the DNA TGTGCCAGCAGCGACCGGGGACAGGGGTCTGGGGCCAACGTCCTGACTTTC.

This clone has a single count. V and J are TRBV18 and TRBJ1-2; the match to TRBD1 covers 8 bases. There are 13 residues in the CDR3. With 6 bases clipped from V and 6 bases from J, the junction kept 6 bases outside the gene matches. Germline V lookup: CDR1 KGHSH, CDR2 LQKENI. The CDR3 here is CASSGGQGDGYTF. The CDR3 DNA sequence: TGTGCCAGCTCGGGAGGACAGGGCGATGGCTACACCTTC.

As DNA, the CDR3 is TGTGCCAGCAGCCCGCGGGAGGGTGGTTATGGCTACACCTTC. This codes for CASSPREGGYGYTF. The J gene is TRBJ1-2, the V gene TRBV5-8; D gene ambiguous. The V gene lost 4 bases and the J gene lost 5 bases, with 15 bases spanning the gap. The germline V gene encodes CDR1 SGHTS and CDR2 YDEGEE. This CDR3 has 14 amino acids. Together with reference TRBV5-8 and TRBJ1-2, the CDR3 gives the full variable domain: EAGVTQSPTHLIKTRGQQATLRCSPISGHTSVYWYQQALGLGLQFLLWYDEGEERNRGNFPPRFSGRQFPNYSSELNVNALELEDSALYLCASSPREGGYGYTFGSGTRLTVV.

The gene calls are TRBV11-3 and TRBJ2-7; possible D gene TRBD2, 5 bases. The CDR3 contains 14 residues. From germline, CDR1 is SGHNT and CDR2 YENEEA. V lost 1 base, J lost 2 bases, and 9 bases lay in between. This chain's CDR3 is CASSLARETYEQYF. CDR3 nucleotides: TGTGCCAGCAGCTTAGCGAGGGAGACCTACGAGCAGTACTTC.